The rows below give T cell receptor beta chains drawn from one sample of a study of chemoradiotherapy in HPV16-positive cancers. Here immunoSEQ multiplex PCR was the method, and the copy in TCRdb shows in-frame clones only, minus some. The repertoire holds 650 to 800 clones, with roughly 22% as singletons. The sample was taken from a patient who underwent chemoradiotherapy. The receptors stem from a human donor with HPV-associated anogenital cancer. CDR3s include the opening cysteine and the closing phenylalanine or tryptophan. D genes are given only for firm matches. Expanded clones get a size class; other rows say once, few or many, or leave the size out.

clone_size: -
j_call: TRBJ1-1
cdr3_length: 16
d_call: -
v_call: TRBV11-2
cdr3_aa: CASSLDRRAGNTEAFF
cdr3_nt: TGTGCCAGCAGCTTAGATAGGAGGGCCGGGAACACTGAAGCTTTCTTT

clone_size: few
j_call: TRBJ2-7
cdr3_length: 14
d_call: -
v_call: TRBV28
cdr3_aa: CASGFSDRTYEQYF
cdr3_nt: TGTGCCAGCGGATTCTCAGACAGAACCTACGAGCAGTACTTC

clone_size: -
j_call: TRBJ1-1
cdr3_length: 13
d_call: -
v_call: TRBV7-7
cdr3_aa: CASSLDKNTEAFF
cdr3_nt: TGTGCTAGCAGCTTAGACAAGAACACTGAAGCTTTCTTT

clone_size: few
j_call: TRBJ1-2
cdr3_length: 17
d_call: TRBD1
v_call: TRBV7-2
cdr3_aa: CASSLDSGTGGNYGYTF
cdr3_nt: TGTGCCAGCAGCTTAGATTCCGGGACAGGGGGAAACTATGGCTACACCTTC

clone_size: -
j_call: TRBJ2-7
cdr3_length: 14
d_call: TRBD1
v_call: TRBV30
cdr3_aa: CAWVGRDRLREQYF
cdr3_nt: TGTGCCTGGGTGGGTCGGGACAGACTACGCGAGCAGTACTTC

clone_size: -
j_call: TRBJ2-1
cdr3_length: 17
d_call: -
v_call: TRBV29-1
cdr3_aa: CSAFGTEVRTVYNEQFF
cdr3_nt: TGCAGCGCCTTTGGCACTGAGGTCAGGACAGTCTACAATGAGCAGTTCTTC

clone_size: -
j_call: TRBJ2-3
cdr3_length: 14
d_call: -
v_call: TRBV4-1
cdr3_aa: CASSRAGQTDTQYF
cdr3_nt: TGCGCCAGCAGCCGGGCCGGACAAACAGATACGCAGTATTTT

clone_size: -
j_call: TRBJ2-3
cdr3_length: 14
d_call: TRBD1
v_call: TRBV4-3
cdr3_aa: CASSQSTGIDTQYF
cdr3_nt: TGCGCCAGCAGCCAGTCGACAGGGATTGATACGCAGTATTTT

clone_size: -
j_call: TRBJ2-7
cdr3_length: 14
d_call: TRBD1
v_call: TRBV13
cdr3_aa: CASSQTRDSYEQYF
cdr3_nt: TGTGCCAGCAGCCAAACCCGGGACAGCTACGAGCAGTACTTC

clone_size: large
j_call: TRBJ2-7
cdr3_length: 14
d_call: TRBD2
v_call: TRBV6-5
cdr3_aa: CASSRSGRSGEQYF
cdr3_nt: TGTGCCAGCAGCCGTAGCGGGAGGTCGGGCGAGCAGTACTTC

clone_size: -
j_call: TRBJ1-5
cdr3_length: 13
d_call: -
v_call: TRBV7-2
cdr3_aa: CASSSQGGQPQHF
cdr3_nt: TGTGCCAGCAGCTCACAGGGCGGGCAGCCCCAGCATTTT

clone_size: few
j_call: TRBJ2-7
cdr3_length: 15
d_call: -
v_call: TRBV10-3
cdr3_aa: CAISARGGGQDEQYF
cdr3_nt: TGTGCCATCAGTGCGAGAGGTGGAGGGCAAGATGAGCAGTACTTC

clone_size: -
j_call: TRBJ2-6
cdr3_length: 15
d_call: -
v_call: TRBV9
cdr3_aa: CASSSGLSGANVLTF
cdr3_nt: TGTGCCAGCAGCTCCGGGCTCTCTGGGGCCAACGTCCTGACTTTC

clone_size: few
j_call: TRBJ2-5
cdr3_length: 12
d_call: -
v_call: TRBV7-2
cdr3_aa: CASSHLTETQYF
cdr3_nt: TGTGCCAGCAGCCATCTCACAGAGACCCAGTACTTC

clone_size: few
j_call: TRBJ2-3
cdr3_length: 16
d_call: TRBD2
v_call: TRBV4-2
cdr3_aa: CASSQDRSGSPDTQYF
cdr3_nt: TGTGCCAGCAGCCAAGATCGCAGCGGGAGCCCAGATACGCAGTATTTT

clone_size: few
j_call: TRBJ2-7
cdr3_length: 11
d_call: TRBD1
v_call: TRBV6-5
cdr3_aa: CASYRGNEQYF
cdr3_nt: TGTGCCAGCTACAGGGGGAACGAGCAGTACTTC

clone_size: -
j_call: TRBJ1-1
cdr3_length: 14
d_call: -
v_call: TRBV7-2
cdr3_aa: CASSLARGLREAFF
cdr3_nt: TGTGCCAGCAGCTTAGCTCGGGGACTAAGAGAAGCTTTCTTT

clone_size: -
j_call: TRBJ2-1
cdr3_length: 16
d_call: -
v_call: TRBV7-3
cdr3_aa: CASSSRVGLPYNEQFF
cdr3_nt: TGTGCCAGCAGCTCCCGCGTAGGGCTCCCCTACAATGAGCAGTTCTTC

clone_size: -
j_call: TRBJ2-6
cdr3_length: 17
d_call: TRBD2
v_call: TRBV25-1
cdr3_aa: CASSEEAGVSGANVLTF
cdr3_nt: TGTGCCAGCAGTGAAGAAGCGGGGGTGTCTGGGGCCAACGTCCTGACTTTC

clone_size: -
j_call: TRBJ1-6
cdr3_length: 15
d_call: TRBD1
v_call: TRBV27
cdr3_aa: CASSSDRVRNSPLHF
cdr3_nt: TGTGCCAGCAGTTCCGACAGGGTTCGTAATTCACCCCTCCACTTT

clone_size: -
j_call: TRBJ2-1
cdr3_length: 13
d_call: TRBD2
v_call: TRBV29-1
cdr3_aa: CSVSGTTYNEQFF
cdr3_nt: TGCAGCGTGTCCGGGACTACCTACAATGAGCAGTTCTTC

clone_size: -
j_call: TRBJ2-5
cdr3_length: 15
d_call: -
v_call: TRBV25-1
cdr3_aa: CASSASRDRWETQYF
cdr3_nt: TGTGCCAGCAGTGCATCGCGGGATAGGTGGGAGACCCAGTACTTC

clone_size: -
j_call: TRBJ1-6
cdr3_length: 11
d_call: -
v_call: TRBV20-1
cdr3_aa: CSARGSRTLHF
cdr3_nt: TGCAGTGCTAGGGGATCACGGACCCTCCACTTT

clone_size: -
j_call: TRBJ1-1
cdr3_length: 10
d_call: -
v_call: TRBV29-1
cdr3_aa: CSVLNTEAFF
cdr3_nt: TGCAGCGTTTTAAACACTGAAGCTTTCTTT

clone_size: -
j_call: TRBJ2-3
cdr3_length: 14
d_call: -
v_call: TRBV7-6
cdr3_aa: CASSSLGAVDTQYF
cdr3_nt: TGTGCCAGCAGCTCCCTGGGCGCAGTAGATACGCAGTATTTT

clone_size: few
j_call: TRBJ1-2
cdr3_length: 11
d_call: -
v_call: TRBV20-1
cdr3_aa: CSARQDYGYTF
cdr3_nt: TGCAGTGCTCGACAGGACTATGGCTACACCTTC

clone_size: few
j_call: TRBJ2-1
cdr3_length: 17
d_call: TRBD2
v_call: TRBV14
cdr3_aa: CASSRRTSGRVDNEQFF
cdr3_nt: TGTGCCAGCAGCCGTAGGACTAGCGGGAGGGTGGACAATGAGCAGTTCTTC

clone_size: -
j_call: TRBJ1-5
cdr3_length: 15
d_call: -
v_call: TRBV9
cdr3_aa: CASSEGGTSNQPQHF
cdr3_nt: TGTGCCAGCAGCGAGGGAGGGACTAGCAATCAGCCCCAGCATTTT

clone_size: few
j_call: TRBJ2-7
cdr3_length: 12
d_call: -
v_call: TRBV7-8
cdr3_aa: CASSHPYTEQYF
cdr3_nt: TGTGCCAGCAGTCACCCGTATACCGAGCAGTACTTC

clone_size: -
j_call: TRBJ1-2
cdr3_length: 14
d_call: -
v_call: TRBV29-1
cdr3_aa: CSVGEDRMIWGYTF
cdr3_nt: TGCAGCGTTGGTGAAGATAGGATGATTTGGGGCTACACCTTC

clone_size: -
j_call: TRBJ2-5
cdr3_length: 15
d_call: -
v_call: TRBV15
cdr3_aa: CATSRDRAGSETQYF
cdr3_nt: TGTGCCACCAGCAGAGATCGTGCGGGCTCGGAGACCCAGTACTTC

clone_size: -
j_call: TRBJ2-1
cdr3_length: 12
d_call: TRBD2
v_call: TRBV29-1
cdr3_aa: CSSGLAGNEQFF
cdr3_nt: TGCAGTAGCGGACTAGCGGGAAATGAGCAGTTCTTC

clone_size: -
j_call: TRBJ2-7
cdr3_length: 15
d_call: -
v_call: TRBV27
cdr3_aa: CASSPYPPTTYEQYF
cdr3_nt: TGTGCCAGCAGTCCCTATCCCCCCACGACGTACGAGCAGTACTTC

clone_size: few
j_call: TRBJ1-1
cdr3_length: 13
d_call: TRBD1
v_call: TRBV7-2
cdr3_aa: CASGGQLNTEAFF
cdr3_nt: TGTGCCAGCGGGGGACAGCTGAACACTGAAGCTTTCTTT

clone_size: -
j_call: TRBJ1-5
cdr3_length: 16
d_call: -
v_call: TRBV4-3
cdr3_aa: CASSQPTGYTNQPQHF
cdr3_nt: TGCGCCAGCAGCCAACCTACAGGCTATACCAATCAGCCCCAGCATTTT

clone_size: -
j_call: TRBJ1-5
cdr3_length: 14
d_call: -
v_call: TRBV9
cdr3_aa: CASSVADSNQPQHF
cdr3_nt: TGTGCCAGCAGCGTAGCTGACAGCAATCAGCCCCAGCATTTT

clone_size: -
j_call: TRBJ2-7
cdr3_length: 13
d_call: -
v_call: TRBV11-2
cdr3_aa: CASSLGGVGEQYF
cdr3_nt: TGTGCCAGCAGCTTAGGGGGAGTAGGCGAGCAGTACTTC

clone_size: -
j_call: TRBJ2-5
cdr3_length: 17
d_call: TRBD2
v_call: TRBV7-2
cdr3_aa: CASSPQGLAGGLASQYF
cdr3_nt: TGTGCCAGCAGCCCCCAGGGACTAGCGGGGGGATTAGCGTCCCAGTACTTC

clone_size: -
j_call: TRBJ2-7
cdr3_length: 14
d_call: -
v_call: TRBV9
cdr3_aa: CASSVTGSGYEQYF
cdr3_nt: TGTGCCAGCAGCGTGACAGGCTCAGGTTACGAGCAGTACTTC

clone_size: few
j_call: TRBJ1-2
cdr3_length: 12
d_call: -
v_call: TRBV29-1
cdr3_aa: CSVEPQTNGYTF
cdr3_nt: TGCAGCGTTGAGCCCCAGACAAATGGCTACACCTTC

clone_size: few
j_call: TRBJ1-1
cdr3_length: 16
d_call: TRBD1
v_call: TRBV7-2
cdr3_aa: CASGYGTGGIRTEAFF
cdr3_nt: TGTGCCAGCGGCTATGGGACAGGGGGCATTCGGACTGAAGCTTTCTTT

clone_size: -
j_call: TRBJ1-1
cdr3_length: 13
d_call: -
v_call: TRBV6-5
cdr3_aa: CASRLHLNTEAFF
cdr3_nt: TGTGCCAGCCGTTTGCACCTGAACACTGAAGCTTTCTTT

clone_size: -
j_call: TRBJ2-7
cdr3_length: 14
d_call: -
v_call: TRBV29-1
cdr3_aa: CSAATQAGSYEQYF
cdr3_nt: TGCAGCGCCGCTACACAGGCGGGATCCTACGAGCAGTACTTC

clone_size: few
j_call: TRBJ2-2
cdr3_length: 14
d_call: -
v_call: TRBV5-1
cdr3_aa: CASSWGPNTGELFF
cdr3_nt: TGCGCCAGCAGCTGGGGACCGAACACCGGGGAGCTGTTTTTT

clone_size: -
j_call: TRBJ1-2
cdr3_length: 14
d_call: -
v_call: TRBV15
cdr3_aa: CATSRDKATRGYTF
cdr3_nt: TGTGCCACCAGCAGAGATAAGGCAACCCGGGGCTACACCTTC

clone_size: -
j_call: TRBJ2-3
cdr3_length: 11
d_call: -
v_call: TRBV20-1
cdr3_aa: CSARYTDTQYF
cdr3_nt: TGCAGTGCTAGATACACAGATACGCAGTATTTT

clone_size: once
j_call: TRBJ2-1
cdr3_length: 14
d_call: -
v_call: TRBV9
cdr3_aa: CASSVGTLHGEQFF
cdr3_nt: TGTGCCAGCAGCGTGGGGACCCTCCACGGGGAGCAGTTCTTC

clone_size: -
j_call: TRBJ1-5
cdr3_length: 14
d_call: -
v_call: TRBV10-3
cdr3_aa: CAISRDGSNQPQHF
cdr3_nt: TGTGCCATTAGCCGGGACGGCAGCAATCAGCCCCAGCATTTT

clone_size: -
j_call: TRBJ2-1
cdr3_length: 16
d_call: TRBD2
v_call: TRBV5-1
cdr3_aa: CASSVGLAGESDEQFF
cdr3_nt: TGCGCCAGCAGCGTGGGACTAGCGGGGGAATCGGATGAGCAGTTCTTC

clone_size: few
j_call: TRBJ1-1
cdr3_length: 15
d_call: TRBD1
v_call: TRBV27
cdr3_aa: CASSPTGGMNTEAFF
cdr3_nt: TGTGCCAGCAGTCCGACAGGGGGAATGAACACTGAAGCTTTCTTT

clone_size: few
j_call: TRBJ1-2
cdr3_length: 14
d_call: -
v_call: TRBV9
cdr3_aa: CASSVDHSSYGYTF
cdr3_nt: TGTGCCAGCAGCGTAGATCACAGCTCCTATGGCTACACCTTC

clone_size: few
j_call: TRBJ1-2
cdr3_length: 15
d_call: -
v_call: TRBV11-2
cdr3_aa: CASSLVPGDANGYTF
cdr3_nt: TGTGCCAGCAGCTTAGTTCCAGGAGATGCTAATGGCTACACCTTC

clone_size: -
j_call: TRBJ2-1
cdr3_length: 16
d_call: -
v_call: TRBV7-6
cdr3_aa: CASSLEAGAAGYEQFF
cdr3_nt: TGTGCCAGCAGCTTAGAGGCAGGAGCGGCCGGCTATGAGCAGTTCTTC

clone_size: few
j_call: TRBJ1-2
cdr3_length: 14
d_call: -
v_call: TRBV6-5
cdr3_aa: CASSTAGTGYGYTF
cdr3_nt: TGTGCCAGCAGTACCGCCGGGACGGGCTATGGCTACACCTTC

clone_size: -
j_call: TRBJ2-3
cdr3_length: 13
d_call: -
v_call: TRBV7-2
cdr3_aa: CASSQTPSDTQYF
cdr3_nt: TGTGCCAGCAGCCAGACGCCTTCAGATACGCAGTATTTT

clone_size: -
j_call: TRBJ1-2
cdr3_length: 17
d_call: -
v_call: TRBV4-1
cdr3_aa: CASSQELRTALPYGYTF
cdr3_nt: TGCGCCAGCAGCCAAGAATTGAGGACAGCCCTCCCCTATGGCTACACCTTC

clone_size: -
j_call: TRBJ2-5
cdr3_length: 18
d_call: -
v_call: TRBV14
cdr3_aa: CASSQGTPEGRLSETQYF
cdr3_nt: TGTGCCAGCAGCCAAGGGACCCCCGAGGGTAGGTTATCAGAGACCCAGTACTTC